A selection of T cell receptor beta chains follows, all from one sample in a study of blood T cell repertoires in COVID-19. The protocol was immunoSEQ multiplex PCR, while the TCRdb copy is restricted to in-frame clones and leaves out a portion. In the table there are approximately 300,000 clones, around nine tenths of which are singletons. The sequenced sample consisted of PBMCs or T cells enriched from blood (not recorded which). The receptors were sampled from a woman in her 30s who had recovered from COVID-19. CDR3s include the opening cysteine and the closing phenylalanine or tryptophan. A D gene is named only where the DNA matches it firmly. Not every row has a clone size; where given, it reads once, few, many or a size class.

D: TRBD2
V: TRBV29-1
size: .
J: TRBJ2-2
CDR3: CSVGLLSGSFGELFF
DNA: TGCAGCGTTGGTCTCCTTAGCGGGAGCTTCGGGGAGCTGTTTTTT

D: .
V: TRBV5-6
size: .
J: TRBJ1-2
CDR3: CASRGLDFGGYTF
DNA: TGTGCCAGTCGCGGCTTGGACTTTGGGGGCTACACCTTC

D: TRBD1
V: TRBV5-1
size: once
J: TRBJ2-7
CDR3: CASSLGTGLSYEQYF
DNA: TGCGCCAGCAGCTTGGGGACAGGCCTCTCCTACGAGCAGTACTTC

D: .
V: TRBV5-4
size: .
J: TRBJ1-3
CDR3: CASSLQVGNTIYF
DNA: TGTGCCAGCAGCCTTCAGGTGGGAAACACCATATATTTT

D: .
V: TRBV4-1
size: .
J: TRBJ2-3
CDR3: CASSQALDTQYF
DNA: TGCGCCAGCAGCCAGGCCCTGGATACGCAGTATTTT

D: .
V: TRBV5-5
size: .
J: TRBJ1-2
CDR3: CASSLVGTGWGYTF
DNA: TGTGCCAGCAGCTTGGTGGGTACGGGTTGGGGCTACACCTTC

D: TRBD1
V: TRBV15
size: .
J: TRBJ2-3
CDR3: CATSKRQGADTQYF
DNA: TGTGCCACCAGCAAGCGACAGGGGGCAGATACGCAGTATTTT

D: TRBD1
V: TRBV9
size: few
J: TRBJ1-3
CDR3: CASSVGGQGMDTIYF
DNA: TGTGCCAGCAGCGTAGGGGGACAGGGGATGGACACCATATATTTT

D: .
V: TRBV18
size: .
J: TRBJ1-2
CDR3: CASSTTKGDYGYTF
DNA: TGTGCCAGCTCAACCACAAAGGGGGACTATGGCTACACCTTC

D: .
V: TRBV24-1
size: .
J: TRBJ1-1
CDR3: CATSDFRPIQGGTEAFF
DNA: TGTGCCACCAGTGATTTTCGCCCGATACAGGGTGGGACTGAAGCTTTCTTT

D: TRBD2
V: TRBV6-5
size: once
J: TRBJ2-3
CDR3: CASTRLAGSTDTQYF
DNA: TGTGCCAGCACCCGACTAGCGGGGAGCACAGATACGCAGTATTTT

D: TRBD1
V: TRBV5-6
size: .
J: TRBJ1-2
CDR3: CASSFRSWTGGGYTF
DNA: TGTGCCAGCAGCTTCCGGTCATGGACAGGGGGTGGCTACACCTTC

D: .
V: TRBV19
size: .
J: TRBJ1-4
CDR3: CASSIDHGDEKLFF
DNA: TGTGCCAGTAGTATAGATCACGGGGATGAGAAACTGTTTTTT